This T cell receptor beta chain is drawn from a study of early T cells in non-severe SARS-CoV-2 infection. Study at large: The authors sequenced bulk RNA from unsorted whole blood, leaving chains unpaired.

V lost 8 bases to trimming and J lost 0 bases, with 16 bases between them. The CDR3 is 15 amino acids. Germline CDR1 SNHLY, CDR2 FYNNEI. General study findings and limits: Database matching using VDJdb favored anti-spike CD8 responses, with private and CD4 specificities left missing.

The sample holds many counts of this clonotype. Its matching antigen is unknown. Unique molecular identifiers were affixed to single, distinct cDNA molecules. TCRdb processed the 5' RACE reads anew with MiXCR; each CDR3 protein has one entry. The table includes more than 65,000 distinct CDR3 sequences, roughly 15% detected once. The sequence derives from an adult who was a healthcare worker with PCR-confirmed SARS-CoV-2 infection or an uninfected control (not recorded which). This chain connects TRBV2 to TRBJ2-5; D possibly corresponds to TRBD2 (5 bases). The specimen was whole blood. The CDR3 DNA sequence: TGTGCCAGCGGCAGCCAGCGGCTGGACCAAGAGACCCAGTACTTC. It is translated as CASGSQRLDQETQYF.